Following are 10 T cell receptor beta chains from one sample sequenced in a study of blood T cell repertoires in COVID-19. Assay used: immunoSEQ multiplex PCR; TCRdb lists only in-frame clones, some missing. This sample carries fewer than 250,000 clones, approximately 85% of them seen once, and the ten largest clones take around 1.9%. Sequences were obtained from PBMCs or T cells enriched from blood (not recorded which). Receptors were obtained from a woman aged 50 to 65 who had recovered from COVID-19.

CDR3 sequence: CASTELGGPEAFF. CDR3 nucleotides: TGTGCCAGCACCGAATTGGGCGGGCCTGAAGCTTTCTTT. The chain carries TRBV18 and TRBJ1-1, with D unclear. The germline V gene has CDR1 KGHSH and CDR2 LQKENI. Trimming removed 8 bases at V and 6 bases at J, with 16 bases between. This CDR3 has 13 amino acids.

This chain uses TRBV7-2 with TRBJ2-1; TRBD2 matches 8 bases. Trimming removed 5 bases from V and 0 bases from J; junction bases left unmatched: 3. The germline gives CDR1 SGHTA, CDR2 FQGNSA. This CDR3 is built from 15 residues. This chain's CDR3 is CASSPSGSSYNEQFF. Here the CDR3 DNA reads TGTGCCAGCAGCCCCAGCGGGAGCTCCTACAATGAGCAGTTCTTC.

This clone was detected once. The chain has TRBV5-1 and TRBJ2-3, with 11 bases lining up with TRBD2. The CDR3 consists of 17 residues. From germline, CDR1 is SGHRS and CDR2 YFSETQ. V was clipped by 0 bases and J by 6 bases; unmatched bases: 9. Here the CDR3 reads CASSLGLAGPPTDTQYF. CDR3 in DNA: TGCGCCAGCAGCTTGGGACTAGCGGGACCTCCCACGGATACGCAGTATTTT.

The chain joins TRBV18 to TRBJ2-7, with D perhaps TRBD1 (5 bases). Germline CDR1 is KGHSH and CDR2 is LQKENI. The CDR3 has 16 residues. Trimming shortened V by 0 bases and J by 2 bases, and 14 bases separated the two germline ends. CDR3 sequence (DNA): TGTGCCAGCTCACCACCTGCAGGGTTTAGCACCTACGAGCAGTACTTC. Protein: CASSPPAGFSTYEQYF.

The chain uses TRBV30 and TRBJ1-2; D call uncertain. The CDR3 loop spans 13 amino acids. The V and J ends lost 1 base and 4 bases respectively, with 10 bases between them. Germline V gives CDR1 GTSNPN, CDR2 SVGIG (reference sequence). CDR3 DNA: TGTGCCTGGAGTGGGTTCGGTACCTATGGCTACACCTTC. Translated, it gives CAWSGFGTYGYTF.

This chain connects TRBV3-1 (or the pseudogene TRBV3-2) to TRBJ1-2; 9 bases are shared with TRBD1. Germline lookup yields CDR1 LGHDT and CDR2 YNNKEL (reference sequence). The CDR3 consists of 17 residues. V shed 2 bases, J shed 1 base, and the junction held 8 bases outside the gene matches. The CDR3 coding sequence is TGTGCCAGCAGCCAAAGCATCCACAGGGGGCTTAACTATGGCTACACCTTC. Residues: CASSQSIHRGLNYGYTF.

This chain joins TRBV20-1 and TRBJ1-1; D is perhaps TRBD1 (6 bases). The V and J ends lost 4 bases and 7 bases respectively, with 10 bases between them. CDR3 length: 11 amino acids. The germline V gene has CDR1 DFQATT and CDR2 SNEGSKA (reference sequence). The CDR3 DNA reads TGCAGTGCTATGGGGGCGGGTGAAGCTTTCTTT. This translates into CSAMGAGEAFF.

The table lists this clone with a count of one. The chain carries TRBV5-5 and TRBJ2-3, with TRBD2 identical over 9 bases. Germline loops: CDR1 SGHKS, CDR2 YYEKEE (reference sequence). The CDR3 length is 15 residues. The V segment lost 4 bases and the J segment 0 bases; nucleotides outside the gene matches: 3. CDR3 coding DNA: TGTGCCAGCAGCGCGCTAGCGGGGAGCACAGATACGCAGTATTTT. This codes for CASSALAGSTDTQYF.

This clone was observed a single time. CDR3 region: CASSLLAAYEQYF. CDR3 nucleotides: TGTGCCAGCAGCTTGTTAGCCGCCTACGAGCAGTACTTC. This chain links TRBV5-5 with TRBJ2-7; D ambiguous. The CDR3 extends over 13 amino acids. The V end was cut by 1 base, the J end by 2 bases, with 7 bases between. The V gene's germline CDR1 is SGHKS and CDR2 YYEKEE (reference sequence).

The V gene is TRBV7-2, the J gene TRBJ1-1; 8 nucleotides match TRBD1. The J segment lost 5 bases and the V segment lost 3 bases, leaving 5 bases of the junction unmatched. Germline V CDR1 and CDR2: SGHTA, FQGNSA. There are 14 residues in the CDR3. The CDR3 loop is CASSLHRGRTEAFF. In DNA form, the CDR3 reads TGTGCCAGCAGCTTGCACAGGGGGAGGACTGAAGCTTTCTTT.